This entry is about one TCR beta chain. Its antigen remains unknown. This entry is derived from a study of CD8+ T cells in alopecia areata. V lost 4 bases to trimming and J lost 5 bases; unmatched junction nucleotides: 7. The CDR3 is 14 amino acids. CDR1 and CDR2 from the germline V gene are MNHEY and SMNVEV (reference sequence). Study results and caveats: Compared with normal scalp, lesional scalp had higher clonality and more expanded CD8+ clones.

Sequencing relied on a cDNA template that was reverse transcribed from extracted RNA. Produced via immunoSEQ multiplex PCR; TCRdb's table is partial and in-frame only. The sample comprises roughly 140,000 clones, under 60% of which are singletons, and roughly 21% rests with the top ten. This receptor was identified in a human donor with alopecia areata. The rearrangement uses TRBV27 and TRBJ2-5; 7 bases are shared with TRBD1. The specimen was CD8+ T cells sorted from blood, collected at week 0. CDR3 nucleotides: TGTGCCAGCAGTTCGACAGGGCCCTGGGAGACCCAGTACTTC. The encoded protein is CASSSTGPWETQYF.